The next 25 T cell receptor beta chains were all read from a single sample in a study of metastatic and nonmetastatic thyroid tumors. Prior to thyroid surgery, none of the patients had received any treatment. With MiXCR, TCRdb reprocessed the PCR reads. This table holds some 25,000 clones, approximately 19% found once. Specimen: blood. The receptor source for this set is a male donor with papillary thyroid cancer or a benign thyroid nodule (not recorded which). Some clones in this sample may be carry-over from other donors' samples.

This clone was picked up a small number of times. DNA of the CDR3: TGCAGTGGCAACAGGGGTCCTGAGCAGTTCTTC. Amino acids: CSGNRGPEQFF. The chain uses TRBV20-1 and TRBJ2-1, with TRBD1 identical over 7 bases. V shed 7 bases and J 9 bases; nucleotides not matched to a gene: 6. CDR1 and CDR2 from the germline V gene are DFQATT and SNEGSKA (reference sequence). The CDR3 length is 11 residues.

Ten or more counts support this clone. CDR3 protein: CSARARASAPSYEQYF. For the CDR3, the DNA is TGCAGTGCTAGAGCGAGGGCTAGCGCCCCCTCCTACGAGCAGTACTTC. The rearrangement joins TRBV20-1 to TRBJ2-7; tentative D call: TRBD2 (6 bases). V shed 1 base and J shed 0 bases, with 16 bases lying between them. This CDR3 has 16 residues. The V gene's germline CDR1 is DFQATT and CDR2 SNEGSKA (reference sequence).

This clone is deemed medium-sized. V is TRBV7-2 and J is TRBJ2-7; no firm D call. Germline CDR1 and CDR2: SGHTA and FQGNSA. The CDR3 spans 11 residues. V was pared by 4 bases and J by 3 bases, with 4 bases between. CDR3 DNA: TGTGCCAGCAGCTACTACTACGAGCAGTACTTC. Translated: CASSYYYEQYF.

This clone has ten or more counts. The rearrangement joins TRBV11-2 to TRBJ2-7, with D unresolved. V lost 2 bases and J lost 5, with 4 bases in between. Germline CDR1 and CDR2: SGHAT and FQNNGV. The length of the CDR3 is 11 residues. The DNA for the CDR3 is TGTGCCAGCAGCTTATCAAACGAGCAGTACTTC. It encodes CASSLSNEQYF.

This clone was seen a few times. This sequence joins TRBV28 and TRBJ2-5, with no clear D. The germline V and J ends were trimmed by 8 bases and 1 base, with 8 bases remaining between them. This CDR3 has 12 amino acids. Germline V gene lookup returns CDR1 MDHEN and CDR2 SYDVKM. CDR3 in DNA: TGTGCCAGCGGTATGTGCCAAGAGACCCAGTACTTC. It codes for CASGMCQETQYF.

This clone has a count of ten or more. This rearrangement joins TRBV9 to TRBJ2-5, with a possible D match to TRBD1 (6 bases). The CDR3 consists of 14 residues. The V gene's germline CDR1 is SGDLS and CDR2 YYNGEE. V shed 2 bases and J shed 2 bases, with 10 bases lying between them. CDR3 nucleotides: TGTGCCAGCAGCGTGCAGGGGACGCAAGAGACCCAGTACTTC. The encoded protein is CASSVQGTQETQYF.

This clone occurred many times. The chain joins TRBV11-1 to TRBJ2-1, with 8 bases matching TRBD2. This CDR3 is 16 amino acids long. Germline CDR1 SGHAT, CDR2 FQDESV (reference sequence). Losses at the gene ends were 0 bases for V and 6 bases for J; bases not matched to a gene: 7. The CDR3 DNA follows: TGTGCCAGCAGCTTAGCGTCGGGAGGGCCCGGCAATGAGCAGTTCTTC. This translates into CASSLASGGPGNEQFF.

A remark on this clone: This same CDR3 is encoded by further DNA sequences in the sample. The chain links TRBV9 to TRBJ2-7; D is ambiguous. This CDR3 has 11 amino acids. The germline V and J ends were trimmed by 3 bases and 4 bases, with 5 bases remaining between them. Germline V gene lookup returns CDR1 SGDLS and CDR2 YYNGEE. The CDR3 bases are TGTGCCAGCAGCGGGTCTTACGAGCAGTACTTC. Translation: CASSGSYEQYF.

This clone is classed as medium-sized. The chain recombines TRBV19 with TRBJ2-2; D unresolved. CDR1 and CDR2 from the germline V gene are LNHDA and SQIVND (reference sequence). The V gene lost 6 bases and the J gene lost 3 bases, with 8 bases spanning the gap. The CDR3 contains 13 residues. CDR3 coding DNA: TGTGCCAGTAGCGGTAGGGACACCGGGGAGCTGTTTTTT. Translating it yields CASSGRDTGELFF.

This clone was observed many times. The J gene is TRBJ1-1, the V gene TRBV12-5; D is perhaps TRBD1 (5 bases). Trimming removed 0 bases from V and 2 bases from J, with 16 bases in between. Germline V gives CDR1 LGHNT, CDR2 FRNRAP. This CDR3 spans 17 amino acids. The CDR3 spells CASGLVGLGGVNTEAFF. DNA of the CDR3: TGTGCTAGTGGTTTGGTTGGGTTAGGAGGGGTTAACACTGAAGCTTTCTTT.

The chain combines TRBV7-3 with TRBJ2-3, with 7 bases fitting TRBD2. Germline V gene lookup returns CDR1 SGHTA and CDR2 FQGTGA. The CDR3 covers 15 residues. The V gene end was trimmed by 5 bases and the J gene end by 0 bases; junction bases not matched to a gene: 5. The CDR3 here is CASSPNSGSTDTQYF. The DNA of the CDR3 is TGTGCCAGCAGCCCAAATAGCGGGAGCACAGATACGCAGTATTTT.

This clone occurred many times. In nucleotides, the CDR3 is TGTGCCAGCAGCTTGACTAGCGCCCAAGAGACCCAGTACTTC. Its protein product is CASSLTSAQETQYF. The chain links TRBV7-2 to TRBJ2-5, with 8 positions matching TRBD2. The J segment lost 1 base and the V segment lost 3 bases, leaving 1 base of the junction unmatched. The CDR3 consists of 14 residues. Per the germline V gene, CDR1 is SGHTA and CDR2 is FQGNSA.

The table lists this clone with many counts. J is TRBJ2-1 and V is TRBV12-5; D may be TRBD2 (5 bases). Germline values: CDR1 LGHNT, CDR2 FRNRAP. The CDR3 totals 16 residues. Trimming took 7 bases from V and 1 from J, leaving 17 bases between them. The DNA for the CDR3 is TGTGCTAGTGCCCCTAGTCGGGGATCTTCCTACAATGAGCAGTTCTTC. Translation: CASAPSRGSSYNEQFF.

This clone has just a few counts. The gene calls are TRBV29-1 and TRBJ2-1, with a weak D call TRBD1 (5 bases). The germline V gene has CDR1 SQVTM and CDR2 ANQGSEA. Trimming stripped 3 bases from V and 8 bases from J, with 17 bases between. The CDR3 runs to 14 residues. CDR3 region: CSVDPPQVSDEQFF. The DNA of the CDR3 is TGCAGCGTTGATCCCCCACAGGTGTCGGATGAGCAGTTCTTC.

V is TRBV6-2 or TRBV6-3 and J is TRBJ1-3; D gene ambiguous. The germline V gene has CDR1 MNHEY and CDR2 SVGEGT. CDR3 size: 15 residues. The V end lost 0 bases, the J end lost 1 base, and 7 bases lay between the germline ends. The CDR3 loop is CASSYSRDSGNTIYF. The CDR3 region has the DNA TGTGCCAGCAGTTACTCGAGGGATTCTGGAAACACCATATATTTT.

This clone is medium-sized (0.01 to 0.1%) within its sample. V gene TRBV4-2 combines with J gene TRBJ2-3; 9 bases are a match to TRBD2. CDR1 is LGHNA, CDR2 YNFKEQ, per germline. V lost 0 bases to trimming and J lost 4 bases; unmatched junction nucleotides: 5. The CDR3 length is 16 residues. The DNA for the CDR3 is TGTGCCAGCAGCCAAGACCGGGCGGGAGGGGCAGATACGCAGTATTTT. This codes for CASSQDRAGGADTQYF.

This clone was observed a single time. The chain joins TRBV11-3 to TRBJ2-7; D ambiguous. V was cut by 3 bases and J by 2 bases, with 5 bases left in between. Looked up from germline, CDR1 is SGHNT and CDR2 is YENEEA. The CDR3 is 12 residues long. CDR3 sequence reads: CASSLQPYEQYF. In nucleotides, the CDR3 is TGTGCCAGCAGCTTGCAGCCCTACGAGCAGTACTTC.

The V and J genes are TRBV2 and TRBJ2-7; 10 bases match TRBD1. V gave up 7 bases and J gave up 3 bases; unmatched junction bases: 3. The CDR3 extends over 13 amino acids. Germline V gives CDR1 SNHLY, CDR2 FYNNEI. As DNA, the CDR3 is TGTGCCAGCAAGGACAGGGGGTACTACGAGCAGTACTTC. It encodes CASKDRGYYEQYF.

This clone was observed a handful of times. This chain connects TRBV20-1 to TRBJ1-1; D remains unclear. The CDR3 length is 15 residues. With 3 bases removed from V and 2 bases from J, the gap between germline ends came to 16 bases. Looked up from germline, CDR1 is DFQATT and CDR2 is SNEGSKA (reference sequence). The CDR3 protein is CSASIGFLDNTEAFF. CDR3 nucleotides: TGCAGTGCTAGCATCGGTTTTCTTGATAACACTGAAGCTTTCTTT.

The sample holds many counts of this clone. The chain carries TRBV20-1 and TRBJ1-5; no firm D call. CDR1 is DFQATT, CDR2 SNEGSKA, per germline (reference sequence). V lost 6 bases to trimming and J lost 0 bases, with 9 bases between them. The CDR3 has 13 residues. The chain's CDR3 is CSAPSPSNQPQHF. The DNA of the CDR3 is TGCAGTGCCCCGAGTCCTAGCAATCAGCCCCAGCATTTT.

This clone was detected many times. Other DNA sequences within the sample encode an identical CDR3. V gene TRBV20-1 combines with J gene TRBJ2-3, with 9 bases matching TRBD1. V trimming: 6 bases; J trimming: 4 bases; junction bases outside the gene matches: 11. Germline V gene sequence: CDR1 DFQATT, CDR2 SNEGSKA (reference sequence). This CDR3 spans 15 amino acids. The CDR3 here is CSAVRDRDRSDTQYF. The CDR3, as DNA: TGCAGTGCGGTAAGGGACAGGGATCGATCAGATACGCAGTATTTT.

Only a few counts were recorded for this clone. V is TRBV2 and J is TRBJ1-2; D gene unclear. The CDR3 is 13 amino acids. The germline CDR1 and CDR2 sequences are SNHLY and FYNNEI. The V end lost 6 bases, the J end lost 8 bases, and 16 bases lay between the germline ends. The CDR3 DNA reads as TGTGCCAGCAGGGGTGGTACAATGGGAGGCTACACCTTC. This gives the protein CASRGGTMGGYTF.

The V and J genes are TRBV7-9 and TRBJ2-5; no firm D call. The CDR3 runs to 14 residues. V lost 2 bases and J lost 5, with 12 bases in between. Germline V CDR1 and CDR2: SEHNR, FQNEAQ (reference sequence). The CDR3 is CASSLTGLQETQYF. The CDR3 nucleotides read TGTGCCAGCAGCTTAACCGGGCTACAGGAGACCCAGTACTTC.

Comments on this clone: Germline and junction disagree at one end, which may indicate a read error. The chain links TRBV5-1 to TRBJ2-5; a weak D match, TRBD1 (5 bases). CDR3 size: 15 residues. CDR1 SGHRS and CDR2 YFSETQ come from the germline V gene. CDR3 coding DNA: TGCGCTAGCAGCTCGGCCCCGACAGCTGAAGAGACCCAGTACTTC. It translates to CASSSAPTAEETQYF.

The V and J genes are TRBV30 and TRBJ1-5, with a tentative D call TRBD1 (6 bases). This CDR3 spans 13 amino acids. The V gene lost 5 bases and the J gene lost 5 bases, with 13 bases spanning the gap. Germline values: CDR1 GTSNPN, CDR2 SVGIG (reference sequence). The DNA for the CDR3 is TGTGCCTGGGATCAAACAGGGCATCAGCCCCAGCATTTT. Amino acids: CAWDQTGHQPQHF.